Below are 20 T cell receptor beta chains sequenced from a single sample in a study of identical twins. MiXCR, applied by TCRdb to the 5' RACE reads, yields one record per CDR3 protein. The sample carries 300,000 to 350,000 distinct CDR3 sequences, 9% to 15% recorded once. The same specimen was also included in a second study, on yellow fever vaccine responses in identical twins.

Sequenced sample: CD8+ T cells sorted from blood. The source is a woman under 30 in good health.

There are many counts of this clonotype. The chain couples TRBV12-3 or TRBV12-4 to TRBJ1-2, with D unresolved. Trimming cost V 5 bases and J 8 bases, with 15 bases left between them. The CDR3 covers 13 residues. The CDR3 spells CASSEADFDGYTF. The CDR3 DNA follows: TGTGCCAGCAGTGAGGCAGACTTCGACGGCTACACCTTC.

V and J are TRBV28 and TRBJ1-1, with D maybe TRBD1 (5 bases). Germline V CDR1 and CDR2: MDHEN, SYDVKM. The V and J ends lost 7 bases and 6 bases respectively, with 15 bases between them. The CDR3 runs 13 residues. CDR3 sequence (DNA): TGTGCCAGCACAATGCAGGGAACGGCTGAAGCTTTCTTT. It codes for CASTMQGTAEAFF.

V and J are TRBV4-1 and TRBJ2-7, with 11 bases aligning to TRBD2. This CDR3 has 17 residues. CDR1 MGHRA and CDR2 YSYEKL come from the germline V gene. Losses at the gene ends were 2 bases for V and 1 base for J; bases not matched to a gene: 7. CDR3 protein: CASSQTTSGRYSYEQYF. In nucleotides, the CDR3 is TGCGCCAGCAGCCAAACAACTAGCGGGAGATATTCCTACGAGCAGTACTTC.

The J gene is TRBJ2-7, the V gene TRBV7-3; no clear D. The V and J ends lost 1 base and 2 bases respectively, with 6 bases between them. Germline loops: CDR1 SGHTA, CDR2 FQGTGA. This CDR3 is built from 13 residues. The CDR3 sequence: CASSLNPAYEQYF. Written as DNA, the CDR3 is TGTGCCAGCAGCTTAAATCCAGCCTACGAGCAGTACTTC. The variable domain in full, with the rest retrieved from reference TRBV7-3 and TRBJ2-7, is GAGVSQTPSNKVTEKGKYVELRCDPISGHTALYWYRQSLGQGPEFLIYFQGTGAADDSGLPNDRFFAVRPEGSVSTLKIQRTERGDSAVYLCASSLNPAYEQYFGPGTRLTVT.

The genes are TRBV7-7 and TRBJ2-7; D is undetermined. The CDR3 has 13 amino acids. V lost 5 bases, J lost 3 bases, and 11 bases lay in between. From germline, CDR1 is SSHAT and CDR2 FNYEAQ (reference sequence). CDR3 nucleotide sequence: TGTGCCAGCAGCCCGGCCCCGCTCTACGAGCAGTACTTC. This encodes CASSPAPLYEQYF.

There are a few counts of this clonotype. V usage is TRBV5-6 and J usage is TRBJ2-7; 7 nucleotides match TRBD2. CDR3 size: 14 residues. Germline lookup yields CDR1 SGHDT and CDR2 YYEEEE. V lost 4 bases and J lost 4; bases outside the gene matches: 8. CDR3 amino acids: CASSVGRPGYEQYF. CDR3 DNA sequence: TGTGCCAGCAGCGTCGGGAGGCCGGGGTACGAGCAGTACTTC.

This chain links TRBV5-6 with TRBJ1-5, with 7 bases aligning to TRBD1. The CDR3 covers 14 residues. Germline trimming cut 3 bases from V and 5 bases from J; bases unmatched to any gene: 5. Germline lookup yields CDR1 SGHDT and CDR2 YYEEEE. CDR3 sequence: CASSWGGGDQPQHF. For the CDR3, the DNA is TGTGCCAGCAGCTGGGGAGGGGGCGATCAGCCCCAGCATTTT. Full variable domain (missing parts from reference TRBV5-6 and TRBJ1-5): DAGVTQSPTHLIKTRGQQVTLRCSPKSGHDTVSWYQQALGQGPQFIFQYYEEEERQRGNFPDRFSGHQFPNYSSELNVNALLLGDSALYLCASSWGGGDQPQHFGDGTRLSIL.

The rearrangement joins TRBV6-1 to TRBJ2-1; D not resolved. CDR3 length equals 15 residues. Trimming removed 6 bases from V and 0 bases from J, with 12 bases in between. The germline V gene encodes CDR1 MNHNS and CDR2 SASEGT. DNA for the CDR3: TGTGCCAGCAGCCTAAAGCAGAGCTCCTACAATGAGCAGTTCTTC. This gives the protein CASSLKQSSYNEQFF.

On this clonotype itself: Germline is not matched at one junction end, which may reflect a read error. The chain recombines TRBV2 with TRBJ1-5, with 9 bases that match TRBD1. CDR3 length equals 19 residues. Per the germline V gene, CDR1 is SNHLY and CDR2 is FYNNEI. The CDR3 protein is CTSSLRLGTGQYSNQPQHF. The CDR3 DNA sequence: TGTACCAGCAGTTTACGACTGGGGACAGGGCAGTATAGCAATCAGCCCCAGCATTTT. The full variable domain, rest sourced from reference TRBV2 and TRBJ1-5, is EPEVTQTPSHQVTQMGQEVILRCVPISNHLYFYWYRQILGQKVEFLVSFYNNEISEKSEIFDDQFSVERPDGSNFTLKIRSTKLEDSAMYFCTSSLRLGTGQYSNQPQHFGDGTRLSIL.

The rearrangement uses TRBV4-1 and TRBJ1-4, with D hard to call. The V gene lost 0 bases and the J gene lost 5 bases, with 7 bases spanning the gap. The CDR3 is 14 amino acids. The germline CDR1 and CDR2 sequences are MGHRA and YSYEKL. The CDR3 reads CASSQERGNEKLFF. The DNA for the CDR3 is TGCGCCAGCAGCCAAGAACGAGGGAATGAAAAACTGTTTTTT.

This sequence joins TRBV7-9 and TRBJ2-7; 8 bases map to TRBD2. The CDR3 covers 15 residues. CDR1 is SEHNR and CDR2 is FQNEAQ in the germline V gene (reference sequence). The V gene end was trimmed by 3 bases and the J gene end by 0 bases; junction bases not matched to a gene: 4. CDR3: CASSFPGGNSYEQYF. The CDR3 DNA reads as TGTGCCAGCAGCTTCCCGGGGGGGAACTCCTACGAGCAGTACTTC.

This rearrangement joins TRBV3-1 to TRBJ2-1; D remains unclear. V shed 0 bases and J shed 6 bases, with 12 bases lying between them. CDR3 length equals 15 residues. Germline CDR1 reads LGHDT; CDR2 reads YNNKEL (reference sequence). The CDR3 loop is CASSQDGRWFNEQFF. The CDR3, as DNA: TGTGCCAGCAGCCAAGACGGTCGCTGGTTCAATGAGCAGTTCTTC.

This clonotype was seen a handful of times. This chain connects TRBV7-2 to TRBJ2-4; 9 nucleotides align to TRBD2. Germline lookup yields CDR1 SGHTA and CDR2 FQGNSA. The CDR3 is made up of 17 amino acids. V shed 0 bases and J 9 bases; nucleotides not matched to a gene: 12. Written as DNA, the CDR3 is TGTGCCAGCAGCTTAGCGAGAGGGCTAGCGGGGACCCGCATTCAGTACTTC. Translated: CASSLARGLAGTRIQYF. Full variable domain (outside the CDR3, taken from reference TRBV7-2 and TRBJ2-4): GAGVSQSPSNKVTEKGKDVELRCDPISGHTALYWYRQSLGQGLEFLIYFQGNSAPDKSGLPSDRFSAERTGGSVSTLTIQRTQQEDSAVYLCASSLARGLAGTRIQYFGAGTRLSVL.

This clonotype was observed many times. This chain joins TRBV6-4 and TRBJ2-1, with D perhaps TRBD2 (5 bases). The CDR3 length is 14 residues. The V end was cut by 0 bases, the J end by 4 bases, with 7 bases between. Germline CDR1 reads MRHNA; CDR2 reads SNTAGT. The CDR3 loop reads CASSDSEEYNEQFF. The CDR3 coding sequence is TGTGCCAGCAGTGACTCGGAGGAGTACAATGAGCAGTTCTTC.

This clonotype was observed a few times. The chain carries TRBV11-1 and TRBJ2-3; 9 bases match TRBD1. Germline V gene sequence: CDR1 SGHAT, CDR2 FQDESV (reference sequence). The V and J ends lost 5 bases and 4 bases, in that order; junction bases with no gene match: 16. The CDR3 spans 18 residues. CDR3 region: CASSRDRVPLGGSDTQYF. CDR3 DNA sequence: TGTGCCAGCAGCCGGGACAGGGTACCGCTGGGTGGCTCAGATACGCAGTATTTT.

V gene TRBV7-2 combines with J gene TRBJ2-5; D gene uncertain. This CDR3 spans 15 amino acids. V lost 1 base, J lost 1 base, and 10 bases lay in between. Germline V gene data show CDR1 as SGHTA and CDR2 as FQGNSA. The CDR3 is CASSLDLAPQETQYF. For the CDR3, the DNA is TGTGCCAGCAGCTTAGACCTTGCGCCCCAAGAGACCCAGTACTTC.

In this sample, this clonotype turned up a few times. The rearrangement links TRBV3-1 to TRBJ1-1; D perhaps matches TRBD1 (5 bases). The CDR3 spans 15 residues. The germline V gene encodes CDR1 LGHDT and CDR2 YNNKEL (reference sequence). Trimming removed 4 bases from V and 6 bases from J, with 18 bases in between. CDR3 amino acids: CASSPPPGISPEAFF. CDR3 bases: TGTGCCAGCAGCCCGCCCCCAGGGATCTCCCCTGAAGCTTTCTTT.

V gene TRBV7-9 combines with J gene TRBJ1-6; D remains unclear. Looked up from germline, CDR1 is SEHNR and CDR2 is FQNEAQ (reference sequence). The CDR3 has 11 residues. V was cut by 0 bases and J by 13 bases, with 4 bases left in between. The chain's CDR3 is CASSLAGPLHF. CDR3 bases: TGTGCCAGCAGCTTAGCGGGTCCCCTCCACTTT.

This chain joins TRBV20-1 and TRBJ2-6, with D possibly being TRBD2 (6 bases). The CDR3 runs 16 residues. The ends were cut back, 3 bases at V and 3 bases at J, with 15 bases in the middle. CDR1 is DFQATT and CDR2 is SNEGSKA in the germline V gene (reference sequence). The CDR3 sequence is CSASPLEGYGANVLTF. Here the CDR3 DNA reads TGCAGTGCTAGTCCATTGGAGGGATATGGGGCCAACGTCCTGACTTTC.

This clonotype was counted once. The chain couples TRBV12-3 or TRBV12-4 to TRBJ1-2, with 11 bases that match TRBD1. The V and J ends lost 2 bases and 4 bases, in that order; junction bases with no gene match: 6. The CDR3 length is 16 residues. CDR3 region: CASSLMGQGVIYGYTF. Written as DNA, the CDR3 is TGTGCCAGCAGTTTAATGGGACAGGGGGTAATCTATGGCTACACCTTC.